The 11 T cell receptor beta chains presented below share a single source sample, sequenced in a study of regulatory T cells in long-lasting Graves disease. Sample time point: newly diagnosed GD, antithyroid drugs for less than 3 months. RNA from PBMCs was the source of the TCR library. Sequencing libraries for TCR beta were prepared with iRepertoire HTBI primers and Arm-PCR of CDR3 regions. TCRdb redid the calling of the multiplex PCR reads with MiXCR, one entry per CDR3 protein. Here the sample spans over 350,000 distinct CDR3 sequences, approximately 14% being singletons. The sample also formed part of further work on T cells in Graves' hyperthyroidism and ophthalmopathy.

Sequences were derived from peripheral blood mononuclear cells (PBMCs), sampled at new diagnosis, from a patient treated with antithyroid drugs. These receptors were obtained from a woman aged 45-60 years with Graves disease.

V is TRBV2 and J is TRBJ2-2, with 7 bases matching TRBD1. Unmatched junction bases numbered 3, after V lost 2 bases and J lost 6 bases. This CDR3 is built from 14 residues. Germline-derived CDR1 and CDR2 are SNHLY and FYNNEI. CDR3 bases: TGTGCCAGCAGTGAAAAGGGGGCCGCCGGGGAGCTGTTTTTT. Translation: CASSEKGAAGELFF.

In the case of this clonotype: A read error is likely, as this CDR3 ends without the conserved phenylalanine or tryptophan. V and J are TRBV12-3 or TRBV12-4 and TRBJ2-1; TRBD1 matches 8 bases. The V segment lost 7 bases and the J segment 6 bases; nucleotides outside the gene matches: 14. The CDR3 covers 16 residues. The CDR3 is CASMGLGRTGGNEQFL. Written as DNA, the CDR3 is TGTGCCAGCATGGGGCTTGGCCGAACAGGGGGCAATGAGCAGTTCCTC.

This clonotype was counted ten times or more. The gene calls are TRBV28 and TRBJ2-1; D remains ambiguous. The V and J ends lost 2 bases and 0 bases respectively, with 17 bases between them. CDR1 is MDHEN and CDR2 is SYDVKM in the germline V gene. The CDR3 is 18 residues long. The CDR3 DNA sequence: TGTGCCAGCAGTTTAAGGTCGGCGGCGCTTAGCTCCTACAATGAGCAGTTCTTC. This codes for CASSLRSAALSSYNEQFF. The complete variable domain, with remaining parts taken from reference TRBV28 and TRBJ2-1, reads DVKVTQSSRYLVKRTGEKVFLECVQDMDHENMFWYRQDPGLGLRLIYFSYDVKMKEKGDIPEGYSVSREKKERFSLILESASTNQTSMYLCASSLRSAALSSYNEQFFGPGTRLTVL.

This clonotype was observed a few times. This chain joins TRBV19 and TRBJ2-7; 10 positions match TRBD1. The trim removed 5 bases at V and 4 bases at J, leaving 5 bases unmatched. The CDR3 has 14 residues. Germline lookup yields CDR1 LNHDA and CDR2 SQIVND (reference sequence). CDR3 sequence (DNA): TGTGCCAGTAGTGATGGGGGACAGGGGTACGAGCAGTACTTC. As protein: CASSDGGQGYEQYF.

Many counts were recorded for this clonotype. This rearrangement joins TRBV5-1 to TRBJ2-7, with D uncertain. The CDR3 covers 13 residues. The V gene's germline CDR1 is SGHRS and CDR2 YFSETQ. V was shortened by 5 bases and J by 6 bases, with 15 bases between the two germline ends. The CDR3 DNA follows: TGCGCCAGCAGGACTCCGCCGGTCTCCGAGCAGTACTTC. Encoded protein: CASRTPPVSEQYF.

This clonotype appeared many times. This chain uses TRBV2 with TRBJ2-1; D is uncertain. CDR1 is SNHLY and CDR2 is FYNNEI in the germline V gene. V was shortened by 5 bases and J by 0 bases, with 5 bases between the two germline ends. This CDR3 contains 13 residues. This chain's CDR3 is CASSPSSYNEQFF. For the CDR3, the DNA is TGTGCCAGCAGTCCGAGCTCCTACAATGAGCAGTTCTTC.

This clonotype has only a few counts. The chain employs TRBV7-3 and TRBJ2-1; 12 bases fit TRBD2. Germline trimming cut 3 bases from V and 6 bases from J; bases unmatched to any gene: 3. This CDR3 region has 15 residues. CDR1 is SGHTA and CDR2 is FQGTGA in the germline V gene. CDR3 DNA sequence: TGTGCCAGCAGCTTGATACTAGCGGGAGGCAATGAGCAGTTCTTC. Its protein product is CASSLILAGGNEQFF.

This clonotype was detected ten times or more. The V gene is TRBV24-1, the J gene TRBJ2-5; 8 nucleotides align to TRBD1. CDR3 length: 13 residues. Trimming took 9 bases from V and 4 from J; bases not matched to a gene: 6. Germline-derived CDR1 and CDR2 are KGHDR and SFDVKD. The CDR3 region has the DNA TGTGCCACCGCCGGACAGGGTGGAGAGACCCAGTACTTC. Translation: CATAGQGGETQYF.

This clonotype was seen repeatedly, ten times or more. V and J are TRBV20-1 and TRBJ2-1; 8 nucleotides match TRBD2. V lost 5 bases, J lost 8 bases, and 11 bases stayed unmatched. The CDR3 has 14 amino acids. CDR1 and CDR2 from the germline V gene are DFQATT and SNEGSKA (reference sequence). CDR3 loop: CSAWFSGSGYEQFF. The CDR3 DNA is TGCAGTGCTTGGTTCAGCGGGAGTGGGTATGAGCAGTTCTTC.

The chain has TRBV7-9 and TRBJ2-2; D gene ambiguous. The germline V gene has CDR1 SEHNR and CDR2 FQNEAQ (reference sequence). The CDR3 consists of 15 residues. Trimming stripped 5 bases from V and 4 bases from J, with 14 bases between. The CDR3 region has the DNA TGTGCCAGCAGCCCCCGGTCGGTGTCCACCGGGGAGCTGTTTTTT. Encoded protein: CASSPRSVSTGELFF.

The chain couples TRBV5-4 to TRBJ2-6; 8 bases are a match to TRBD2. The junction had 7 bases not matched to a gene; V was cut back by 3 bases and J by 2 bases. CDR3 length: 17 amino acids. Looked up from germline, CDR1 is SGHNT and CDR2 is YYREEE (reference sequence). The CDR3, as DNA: TGTGCCAGCAGCTCTCCCCTAGCGGGCACTGGGGCCAACGTCCTGACTTTC. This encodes CASSSPLAGTGANVLTF.